A single sample gave rise to the 9 T cell receptor beta chains below, sequenced in a study of T cell clonotyping in hematopoietic cell transplantation. Clones were read by immunoSEQ multiplex PCR, and TCRdb kept only the in-frame ones, dropping some. The table includes several thousand clones, around 27% detected once. The sequences come from peripheral blood mononuclear cells, collected 180 days after allogeneic stem cell transplant. The receptors shown here come from a male patient between 40 and 49 years old who had an allogeneic stem cell transplant from an unrelated donor, so the T cells may come from the graft donor. Some clones in this sample may be carry-over from other donors' samples.

The chain uses TRBV30 and TRBJ1-5; D may be TRBD1 (6 bases). In germline, CDR1 is GTSNPN, CDR2 SVGIG (reference sequence). Trimming took off 1 base at V and 1 base at J, with 17 bases between the two ends. This CDR3 has 17 amino acids. The CDR3 nucleotides read TGTGCCTGGAGTGCCGGAGGGGGAGGATGGAGCAATCAGCCCCAGCATTTT. Encoded protein: CAWSAGGGGWSNQPQHF.

The chain has TRBV30 and TRBJ1-2; tentatively, D is TRBD1 (6 bases). Germline assignment: CDR1 GTSNPN and CDR2 SVGIG (reference sequence). There are 14 residues in the CDR3. V shed 1 base and J shed 4 bases, with 13 bases lying between them. In DNA form, the CDR3 reads TGTGCCTGGAGTGGTCGGGGGGCCCGCTATGGCTACACCTTC. Its protein product is CAWSGRGARYGYTF.

This clone has only a few counts. The chain joins TRBV5-6 to TRBJ1-6; D is undetermined. Trimming stripped 2 bases from V and 10 bases from J, with 13 bases between. Germline V gives CDR1 SGHDT, CDR2 YYEEEE. This CDR3 has 14 amino acids. The CDR3 DNA reads as TGTGCCAGCAGCTTAGACCGAACGAGATCACCCCTCCACTTT. Translation: CASSLDRTRSPLHF.

The chain couples TRBV30 to TRBJ2-2, with 13 positions matching TRBD2. The CDR3 is 16 amino acids. CDR1 is GTSNPN, CDR2 SVGIG, per germline (reference sequence). Trimming took 2 bases from V and 7 from J; bases not matched to a gene: 7. CDR3 in DNA: TGTGCCTGGAGTTACGGACTAGCGGGAGCCGTCGGGGAGCTGTTTTTT. This encodes CAWSYGLAGAVGELFF.

The chain has TRBV5-6 and TRBJ2-7; D gene uncertain. Looked up from germline, CDR1 is SGHDT and CDR2 is YYEEEE. V gave up 1 base and J gave up 3 bases, with 5 bases separating them. The CDR3 is made up of 12 amino acids. The CDR3 sequence is CASSLSNYEQYF. The CDR3 region has the DNA TGTGCCAGCAGCTTGTCGAACTACGAGCAGTACTTC.

J is TRBJ1-1 and V is TRBV30; D may be TRBD1 (5 bases). V was pared by 4 bases and J by 6 bases, with 15 bases between. The CDR3 extends over 13 amino acids. Germline-derived CDR1 and CDR2 are GTSNPN and SVGIG (reference sequence). The CDR3: CAWNVGGSAEAFF. CDR3 sequence (DNA): TGTGCCTGGAATGTCGGGGGGAGCGCTGAAGCTTTCTTT.

J is TRBJ1-5 and V is TRBV30; D may be TRBD1 (5 bases). The ends were cut back, 3 bases at V and 6 bases at J, with 12 bases in the middle. CDR3 length: 13 residues. Germline values: CDR1 GTSNPN, CDR2 SVGIG (reference sequence). This CDR3 reads CAWSSQGGQPQHF. The CDR3 region has the DNA TGTGCCTGGAGCTCTCAGGGAGGTCAGCCCCAGCATTTT.

This chain joins TRBV27 and TRBJ2-1; D ambiguous. V shed 3 bases and J shed 8 bases, with 11 bases lying between them. The CDR3 loop spans 13 amino acids. The germline CDR1 and CDR2 sequences are MNHEY and SMNVEV (reference sequence). CDR3 region: CASSFTVQYEQFF. In nucleotides, the CDR3 is TGTGCCAGCAGTTTTACGGTTCAGTATGAGCAGTTCTTC.

This clone came up a few times. The gene calls are TRBV5-1 and TRBJ1-1; no definite D call. Germline lookup yields CDR1 SGHRS and CDR2 YFSETQ. This CDR3 is built from 14 residues. V lost 3 bases to trimming and J lost 0 bases, with 9 bases between them. CDR3 bases: TGCGCCAGCAGCTCCGACGGCTTGAACACTGAAGCTTTCTTT. It codes for CASSSDGLNTEAFF. Full variable domain (missing parts from reference TRBV5-1 and TRBJ1-1): KAGVTQTPRYLIKTRGQQVTLSCSPISGHRSVSWYQQTPGQGLQFLFEYFSETQRNKGNFPGRFSGRQFSNSRSEMNVSTLELGDSALYLCASSSDGLNTEAFFGQGTRLTVV.